The rows below give T cell receptor beta chains drawn from one sample of a study of identical twins. TCRdb recomputed calls from the 5' RACE reads with MiXCR, one row per CDR3 protein. The profile covers a few hundred thousand distinct CDR3 sequences, with less than 20% appearing a single time and roughly an eighth taken by the ten largest. The specimen was naive T cells sorted from blood. These TCRs come from a middle-aged man in good health. Both conserved end residues are part of each CDR3. The order of the fields is D gene, clone size, J gene, V gene, CDR3 DNA, CDR3 protein. The D gene is left open where the match is weak. Rows may omit the clone size; those that give it use once, few, many or a size class.

TRBD1	few	TRBJ1-1	TRBV24-1	TGTGCCACCCAAAGGGACAGGGCGGATGAAGCTTTCTTT	CATQRDRADEAFF
TRBD2	NA	TRBJ2-7	TRBV9	TGTGCCAGCAGCGCCGGACTAGCGGGGGGCCTATACGAGCAGTACTTC	CASSAGLAGGLYEQYF
NA	NA	TRBJ2-5	TRBV5-1	TGCGCCAGCAGCGGGGGTTCGGAGACCCAGTACTTC	CASSGGSETQYF
NA	NA	TRBJ2-1	TRBV21-1	TGTGCCAGCAGCAAAGAGCAGGGGAGCTCCTACAATGAGCAGTTCTTC	CASSKEQGSSYNEQFF
NA	many	TRBJ2-5	TRBV29-1	TGCAGCTCCGGGGGCGGGACCCAGTACTTC	CSSGGGTQYF
NA	many	TRBJ2-2	TRBV10-3	TGTGCCATCAGGGGGGACCGGGGGCACACCGGGGAGCTGTTTTTT	CAIRGDRGHTGELFF
NA	many	TRBJ2-5	TRBV6-1	TGTGCCAGCAGCACCCTGAATACAGGAGGACAAGAGACCCAGTACTTC	CASSTLNTGGQETQYF
NA	many	TRBJ2-1	TRBV20-1	TGCAGTGCTAGAGCTCTCGGGGGAGCTTACAATGAGCAGTTCTTC	CSARALGGAYNEQFF
NA	few	TRBJ2-7	TRBV6-1	TGTGCCAGCAGTCAAACAGGTGGGGGATCATACGAGCAGTACTTC	CASSQTGGGSYEQYF
NA	few	TRBJ2-4	TRBV29-1	TGCAGCGTTGAAGGGGGTGCCAAAAACATTCAGTACTTC	CSVEGGAKNIQYF
NA	few	TRBJ2-7	TRBV20-1	TGCAGTGCTAGAGATCTGCGCAGCGCCTACGAGCAGTACTTC	CSARDLRSAYEQYF
NA	many	TRBJ1-2	TRBV18	TGTGCCAGCTCACCTGACACAGGGTCGACCTATGGCTACACCTTC	CASSPDTGSTYGYTF
NA	few	TRBJ2-2	TRBV11-1	TGTGCCAGCAGCTTAGCATACTCTTTAAGCAGGAACACCGGGGAGCTGTTTTTT	CASSLAYSLSRNTGELFF
TRBD1	many	TRBJ2-7	TRBV5-6	TGTGCCAGTGAATGGACAGGGAGTTCCGAGCAGTACTTC	CASEWTGSSEQYF
NA	many	TRBJ2-3	TRBV27	TGTGCCAGCAGCTTAGGGGGAGGGTTCACAGATACGCAGTATTTT	CASSLGGGFTDTQYF
NA	NA	TRBJ2-2	TRBV2	TGTGCCAGCAGTAGGTCAGGGCCGAACACCGGGGAGCTGTTTTTT	CASSRSGPNTGELFF
TRBD1	NA	TRBJ2-3	TRBV6-2/TRBV6-3	TGTGCCAGCAGGGCCCTGGACAGGCTCTACACAGATACGCAGTATTTT	CASRALDRLYTDTQYF
TRBD1	NA	TRBJ2-6	TRBV5-1	TGCGCCAGCAGCGGACCGGGACAGGGTGCGACTGGGGCCAACGTCCTGACTTTC	CASSGPGQGATGANVLTF
TRBD2	few	TRBJ2-1	TRBV5-1	TGCGCCAGCCAAGTAGCGGGGACCTACAATGAGCAGTTCTTC	CASQVAGTYNEQFF
NA	few	TRBJ2-5	TRBV12-3/TRBV12-4	TGTGCCAGCACCTCGGCTGGGGGACCAGAGACCCAGTACTTC	CASTSAGGPETQYF
TRBD2	NA	TRBJ2-3	TRBV4-3	TGCGCCAGCAGCCAAGATACCGCGGGAGGCAGCACAGATACGCAGTATTTT	CASSQDTAGGSTDTQYF
NA	NA	TRBJ1-3	TRBV5-1	TGCGCCAGCAGCTTCGGACACTGGAACTCTGGAAACACCATATATTTT	CASSFGHWNSGNTIYF
NA	few	TRBJ2-3	TRBV20-1	TGCAGTGCTAGAGATTCCCGAAGGTTGGATACGCAGTATTTT	CSARDSRRLDTQYF
TRBD1	NA	TRBJ1-1	TRBV6-5	TGTGCCAGCAGTTACTGGACAGGCAACACTGAAGCTTTCTTT	CASSYWTGNTEAFF
NA	few	TRBJ1-1	TRBV29-1	TGCAGCGTTTCCCGGGGGGCGATAGGGGAAACTGAAGCTTTCTTT	CSVSRGAIGETEAFF
NA	NA	TRBJ2-3	TRBV20-1	TGCAGTGCTGACGACAGGACAGATACGCAGTATTTT	CSADDRTDTQYF
NA	few	TRBJ1-1	TRBV15	TGTGCCACCAGCAGTTTTTACGACGGGAACACTGAAGCTTTCTTT	CATSSFYDGNTEAFF
NA	many	TRBJ1-2	TRBV6-2/TRBV6-3	TGTGCCAGCTCAACCCCAGGGGAGCTCTATGGCTACACCTTC	CASSTPGELYGYTF
NA	many	TRBJ2-5	TRBV3-1	TGTGCCAGCAGCCAAGGAGGGAACCCGGCCCCGTACTTC	CASSQGGNPAPYF
NA	NA	TRBJ2-2	TRBV7-6	TGTGCCAGCCGTGGGACACCGACGGGCGGGGAGCCGTTTTTT	CASRGTPTGGEPFF
NA	NA	TRBJ2-1	TRBV25-1	TGTGCCAGCAGTGAAACACAGGACTACAATGAGCAGTTCTTC	CASSETQDYNEQFF
NA	many	TRBJ2-2	TRBV29-1	TGCAGCGTTGGACATACGAACACCGGGGAGCTGTTTTTT	CSVGHTNTGELFF
TRBD2	NA	TRBJ2-7	TRBV4-2	TGTGCCAGCAGCGAGTCTAGCGGGGTTATAGAGCAGTACTTC	CASSESSGVIEQYF
NA	many	TRBJ2-1	TRBV11-2	NA	CASSFGAGVREQFF
TRBD1	few	TRBJ2-1	TRBV20-1	TGCAGTGCTCTCAGCGGACAGGACCCAACCTACAATGAGCAGTTCTTC	CSALSGQDPTYNEQFF
NA	NA	TRBJ2-3	TRBV10-3	TGTGCCATCAGTGGACCGACGGGGAATACGCAGTATTTT	CAISGPTGNTQYF
NA	NA	TRBJ1-2	TRBV4-3	TGCGCCAGCAGCCAAGACAGGGCGTCGAACTATGGCTACACCTTC	CASSQDRASNYGYTF
NA	NA	TRBJ2-2	TRBV11-2	TGTGCCAGCAGCTTACACGGACAGAGTCCGGCCGGGGAGCTGTTTTTT	CASSLHGQSPAGELFF